This T cell receptor (beta chain) was documented in a study of patients and donors after allogeneic stem cell transplantation. TCRdb used MiXCR to reprocess the RT-PCR reads, holding one entry per CDR3 protein. The sample lists approximately 410,000 distinct CDR3 sequences; 16% were seen once. This TCR derives from a human donor who was either an allogeneic HSCT recipient or a stem cell or donor lymphocyte infusion donor (not recorded which). It is not recorded whose cells these are; they may come from a transplant donor. Material: blood, either unsorted or a sorted T cell fraction (not recorded which).

The CDR3, as DNA: TGTGCCAGCAGTTACACGACAACTGGAGCTAACTATGGCTACACCTTC. This encodes CASSYTTTGANYGYTF. The chain links TRBV6-5 to TRBJ1-2, with D unclear. The V gene lost 2 bases and the J gene lost 0 bases, with 13 bases spanning the gap. In germline, CDR1 is MNHEY, CDR2 SVGAGI. The CDR3 totals 16 residues.